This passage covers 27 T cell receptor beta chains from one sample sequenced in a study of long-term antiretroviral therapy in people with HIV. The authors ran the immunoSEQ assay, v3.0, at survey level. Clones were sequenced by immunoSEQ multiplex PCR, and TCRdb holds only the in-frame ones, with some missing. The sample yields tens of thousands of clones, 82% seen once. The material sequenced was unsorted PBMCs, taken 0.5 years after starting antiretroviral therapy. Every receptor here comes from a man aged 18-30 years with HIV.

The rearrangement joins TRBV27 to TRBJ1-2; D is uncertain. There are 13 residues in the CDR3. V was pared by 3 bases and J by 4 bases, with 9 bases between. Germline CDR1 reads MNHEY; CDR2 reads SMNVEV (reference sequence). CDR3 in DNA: TGTGCCAGCAGTTTCGGGTTATCCTATGGCTACACCTTC. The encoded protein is CASSFGLSYGYTF.

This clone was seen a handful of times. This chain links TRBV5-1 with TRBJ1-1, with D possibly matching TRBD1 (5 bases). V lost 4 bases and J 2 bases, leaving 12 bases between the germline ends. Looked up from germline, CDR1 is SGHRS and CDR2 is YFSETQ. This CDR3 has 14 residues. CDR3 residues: CASSARQRNTEAFF. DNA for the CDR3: TGCGCCAGCAGCGCTAGACAGAGAAACACTGAAGCTTTCTTT.

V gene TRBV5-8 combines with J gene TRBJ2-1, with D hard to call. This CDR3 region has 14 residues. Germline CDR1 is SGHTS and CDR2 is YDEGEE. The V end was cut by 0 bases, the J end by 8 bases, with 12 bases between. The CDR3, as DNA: TGTGCCAGCAGCTTGGTGTTTGGGTGGTATGAGCAGTTCTTC. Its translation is CASSLVFGWYEQFF. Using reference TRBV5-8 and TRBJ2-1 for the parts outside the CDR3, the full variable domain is EAGVTQSPTHLIKTRGQQATLRCSPISGHTSVYWYQQALGLGLQFLLWYDEGEERNRGNFPPRFSGRQFPNYSSELNVNALELEDSALYLCASSLVFGWYEQFFGPGTRLTVL.

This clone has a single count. The CDR3 DNA reads TGCGCCAGCAGCCAAGTCGGGGGGTTCGCCGGGGAGCTGTTTTTT. This translates into CASSQVGGFAGELFF. V is TRBV4-3 and J is TRBJ2-2; 7 bases agree with TRBD2. Germline V gene sequence: CDR1 LGHNA, CDR2 YSLEER. The trim removed 1 base at V and 6 bases at J, leaving 5 bases unmatched. The CDR3 spans 15 residues.

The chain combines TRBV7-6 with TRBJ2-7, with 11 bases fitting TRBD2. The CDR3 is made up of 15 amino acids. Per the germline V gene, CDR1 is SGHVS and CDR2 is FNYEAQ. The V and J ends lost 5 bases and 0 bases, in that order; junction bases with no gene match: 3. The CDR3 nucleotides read TGTGCCAGCAGCGTGGGACTAGCGGACTCCTACGAGCAGTACTTC. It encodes CASSVGLADSYEQYF.

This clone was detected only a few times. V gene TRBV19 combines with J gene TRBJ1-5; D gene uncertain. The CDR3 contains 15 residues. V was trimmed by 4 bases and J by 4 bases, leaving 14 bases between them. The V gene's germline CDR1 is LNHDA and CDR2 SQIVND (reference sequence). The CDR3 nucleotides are TGTGCCAGTAGTACTCGTGGGCCCTCAAATCAGCCCCAGCATTTT. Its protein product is CASSTRGPSNQPQHF.

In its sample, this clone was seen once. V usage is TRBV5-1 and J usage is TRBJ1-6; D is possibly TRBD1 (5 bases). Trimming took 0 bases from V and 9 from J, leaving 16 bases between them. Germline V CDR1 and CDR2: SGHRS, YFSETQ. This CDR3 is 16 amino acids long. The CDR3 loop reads CASSLGGYAGSSPLHF. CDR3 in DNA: TGCGCCAGCAGCTTGGGGGGCTACGCCGGTAGTTCACCCCTCCACTTT.

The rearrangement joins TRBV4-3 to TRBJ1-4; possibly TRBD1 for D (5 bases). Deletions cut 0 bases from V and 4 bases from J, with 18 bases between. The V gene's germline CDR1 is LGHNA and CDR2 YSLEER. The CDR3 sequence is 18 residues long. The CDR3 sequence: CASSQESLQWGFNEKLFF. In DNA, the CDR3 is TGCGCCAGCAGCCAAGAATCTCTTCAGTGGGGGTTTAATGAAAAACTGTTTTTT.

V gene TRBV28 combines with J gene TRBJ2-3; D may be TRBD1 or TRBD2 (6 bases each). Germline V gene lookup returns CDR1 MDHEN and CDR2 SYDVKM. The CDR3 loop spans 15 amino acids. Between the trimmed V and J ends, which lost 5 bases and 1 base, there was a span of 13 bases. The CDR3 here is CASSQGGPGTDTQYF. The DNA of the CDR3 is TGTGCCAGCAGTCAAGGGGGGCCCGGCACAGATACGCAGTATTTT.

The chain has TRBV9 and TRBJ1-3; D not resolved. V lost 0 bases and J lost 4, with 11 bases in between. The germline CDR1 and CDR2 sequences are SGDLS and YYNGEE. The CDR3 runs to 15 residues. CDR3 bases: TGTGCCAGCAGCGTAGATCGGGGAGGGGGAAACACCATATATTTT. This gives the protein CASSVDRGGGNTIYF.

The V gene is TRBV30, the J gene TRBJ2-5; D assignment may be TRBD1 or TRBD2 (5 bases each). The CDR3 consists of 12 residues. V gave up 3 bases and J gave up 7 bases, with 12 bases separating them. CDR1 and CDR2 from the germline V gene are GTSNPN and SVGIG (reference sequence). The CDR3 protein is CAWSAGTGTQYF. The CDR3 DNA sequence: TGTGCCTGGAGCGCCGGGACGGGGACCCAGTACTTC.

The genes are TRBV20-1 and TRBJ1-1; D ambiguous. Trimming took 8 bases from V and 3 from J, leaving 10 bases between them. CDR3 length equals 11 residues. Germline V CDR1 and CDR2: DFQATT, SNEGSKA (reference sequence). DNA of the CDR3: TGCAGTAACCAGTTGGACACTGAAGCTTTCTTT. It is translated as CSNQLDTEAFF.

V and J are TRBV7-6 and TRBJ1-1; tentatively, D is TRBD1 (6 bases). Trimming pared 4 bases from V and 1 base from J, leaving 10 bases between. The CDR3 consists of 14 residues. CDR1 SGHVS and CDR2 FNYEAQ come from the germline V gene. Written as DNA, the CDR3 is TGTGCCAGCAGCTCGGGGACAAGGAACACTGAAGCTTTCTTT. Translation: CASSSGTRNTEAFF.

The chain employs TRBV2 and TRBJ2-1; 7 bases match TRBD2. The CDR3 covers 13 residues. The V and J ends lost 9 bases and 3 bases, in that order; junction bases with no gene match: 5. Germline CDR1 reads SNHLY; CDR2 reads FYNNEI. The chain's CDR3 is CASHPGGYNEQFF. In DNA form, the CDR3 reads TGTGCCAGTCACCCGGGAGGCTACAATGAGCAGTTCTTC.

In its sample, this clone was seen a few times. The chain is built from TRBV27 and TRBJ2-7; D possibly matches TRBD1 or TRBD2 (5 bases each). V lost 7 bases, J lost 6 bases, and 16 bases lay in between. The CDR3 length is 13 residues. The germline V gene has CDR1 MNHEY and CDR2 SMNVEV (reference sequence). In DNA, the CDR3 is TGTGCCAGCAAAATTACCTCCGGGGCCGAGCAGTACTTC. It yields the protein CASKITSGAEQYF.

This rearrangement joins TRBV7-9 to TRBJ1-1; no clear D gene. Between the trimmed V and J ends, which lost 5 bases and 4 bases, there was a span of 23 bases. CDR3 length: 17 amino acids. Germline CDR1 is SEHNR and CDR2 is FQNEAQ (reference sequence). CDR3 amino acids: CASSRKRTSGPGTEAFF. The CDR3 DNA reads TGTGCCAGCAGCCGAAAGAGGACTTCGGGCCCAGGCACTGAAGCTTTCTTT.

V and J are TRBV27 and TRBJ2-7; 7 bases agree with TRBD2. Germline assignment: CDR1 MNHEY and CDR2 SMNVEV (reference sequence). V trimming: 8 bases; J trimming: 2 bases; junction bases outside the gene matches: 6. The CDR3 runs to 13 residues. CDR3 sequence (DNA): TGTGCCAGCTCGAACAGCGGGACCTACGAGCAGTACTTC. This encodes CASSNSGTYEQYF.

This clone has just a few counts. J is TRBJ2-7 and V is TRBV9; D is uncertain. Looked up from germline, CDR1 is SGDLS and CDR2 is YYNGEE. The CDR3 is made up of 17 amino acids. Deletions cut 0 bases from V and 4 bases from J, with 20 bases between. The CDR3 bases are TGTGCCAGCAGCGTAGAACCCCGGGTTGGATTTGGGTACGAGCAGTACTTC. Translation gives CASSVEPRVGFGYEQYF.

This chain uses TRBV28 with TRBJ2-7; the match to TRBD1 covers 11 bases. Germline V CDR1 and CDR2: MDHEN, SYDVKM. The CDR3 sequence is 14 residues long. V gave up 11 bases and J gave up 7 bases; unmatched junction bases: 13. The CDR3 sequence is CASKTGTGGWEQYF. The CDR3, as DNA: TGTGCCTCGAAAACTGGGACAGGGGGGTGGGAGCAGTACTTC.

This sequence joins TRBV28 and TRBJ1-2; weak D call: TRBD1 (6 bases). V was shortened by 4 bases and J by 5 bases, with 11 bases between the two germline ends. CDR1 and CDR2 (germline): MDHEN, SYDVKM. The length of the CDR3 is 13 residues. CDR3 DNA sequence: TGTGCCAGCAGTTCAGAAACAGGGTATGGCTACACCTTC. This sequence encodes CASSSETGYGYTF.

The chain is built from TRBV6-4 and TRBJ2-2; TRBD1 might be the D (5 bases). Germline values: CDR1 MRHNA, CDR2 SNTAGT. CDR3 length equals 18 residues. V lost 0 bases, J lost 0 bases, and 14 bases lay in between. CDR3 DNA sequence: TGTGCCAGCAGTGACTCGGATCGGACAACTACGAACACCGGGGAGCTGTTTTTT. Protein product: CASSDSDRTTTNTGELFF.

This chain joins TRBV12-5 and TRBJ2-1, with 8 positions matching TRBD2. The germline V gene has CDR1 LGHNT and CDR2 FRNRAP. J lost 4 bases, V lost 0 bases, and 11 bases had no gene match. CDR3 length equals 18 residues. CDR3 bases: TGTGCTAGTGGTTTGGTACTAGAGCGGGAGAGGATGTACAATGAGCAGTTCTTC. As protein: CASGLVLERERMYNEQFF.

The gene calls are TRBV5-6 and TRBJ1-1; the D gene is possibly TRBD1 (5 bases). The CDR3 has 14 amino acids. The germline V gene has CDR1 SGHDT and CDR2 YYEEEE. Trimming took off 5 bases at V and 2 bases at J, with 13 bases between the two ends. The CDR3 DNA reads TGTGCCAGCAGAAAACGGGGGGGAAACACTGAAGCTTTCTTT. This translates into CASRKRGGNTEAFF.

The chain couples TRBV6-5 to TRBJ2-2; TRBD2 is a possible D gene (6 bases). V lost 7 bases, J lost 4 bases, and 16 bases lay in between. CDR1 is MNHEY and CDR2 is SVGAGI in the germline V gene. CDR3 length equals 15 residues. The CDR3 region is CASTAPGLLTGELFF. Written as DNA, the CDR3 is TGTGCCAGCACCGCCCCCGGACTACTCACCGGGGAGCTGTTTTTT.

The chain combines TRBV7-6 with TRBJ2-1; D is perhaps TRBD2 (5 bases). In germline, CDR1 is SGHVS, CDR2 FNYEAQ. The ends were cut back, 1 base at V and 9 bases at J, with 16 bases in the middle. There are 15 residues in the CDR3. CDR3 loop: CASSLDPWLAGEQFF. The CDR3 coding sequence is TGTGCCAGCAGCTTAGACCCCTGGCTAGCAGGTGAGCAGTTCTTC.

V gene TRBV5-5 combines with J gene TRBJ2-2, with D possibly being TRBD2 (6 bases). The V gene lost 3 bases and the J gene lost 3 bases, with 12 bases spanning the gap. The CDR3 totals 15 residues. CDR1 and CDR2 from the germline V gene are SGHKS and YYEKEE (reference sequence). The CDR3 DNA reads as TGTGCCAGCAGCTGGGACTTACACCACACCGGGGAGCTGTTTTTT. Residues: CASSWDLHHTGELFF.

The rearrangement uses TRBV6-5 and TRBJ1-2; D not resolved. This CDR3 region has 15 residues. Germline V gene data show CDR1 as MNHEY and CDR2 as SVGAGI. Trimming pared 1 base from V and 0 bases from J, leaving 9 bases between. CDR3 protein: CASSYWQDSNYGYTF. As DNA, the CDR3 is TGTGCCAGCAGTTACTGGCAGGATTCTAACTATGGCTACACCTTC.